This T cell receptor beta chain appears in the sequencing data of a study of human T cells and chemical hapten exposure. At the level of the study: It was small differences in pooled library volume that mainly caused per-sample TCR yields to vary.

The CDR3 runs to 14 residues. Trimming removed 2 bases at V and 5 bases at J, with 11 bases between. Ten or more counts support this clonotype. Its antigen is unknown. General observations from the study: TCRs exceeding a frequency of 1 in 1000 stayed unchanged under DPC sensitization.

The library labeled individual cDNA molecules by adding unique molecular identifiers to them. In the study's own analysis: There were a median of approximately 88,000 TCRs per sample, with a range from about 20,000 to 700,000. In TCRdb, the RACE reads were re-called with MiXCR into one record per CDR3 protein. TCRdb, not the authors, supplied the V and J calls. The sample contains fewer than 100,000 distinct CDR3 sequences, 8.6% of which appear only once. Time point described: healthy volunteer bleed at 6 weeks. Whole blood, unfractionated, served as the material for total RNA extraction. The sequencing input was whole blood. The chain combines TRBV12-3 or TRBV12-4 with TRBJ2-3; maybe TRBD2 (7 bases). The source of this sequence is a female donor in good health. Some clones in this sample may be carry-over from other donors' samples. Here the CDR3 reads CASSLRGGEDTQYF. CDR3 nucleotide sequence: TGTGCCAGCAGTTTAAGGGGGGGCGAAGATACGCAGTATTTT.